The clone carrying this T cell receptor (beta chain) was counted between two and nine times. What it binds is not known. The record originates from a study of STAT3 mutations in large granular lymphocyte leukemia. Trimming cost V 7 bases and J 6 bases; bases outside gene matches: 6. CDR3 length: 12 amino acids. Germline V gene lookup returns CDR1 SGHAT and CDR2 FQDESV (reference sequence). About 40,773 productive templates were obtained per sample on average. Here immunoSEQ multiplex PCR was the method, and the copy in TCRdb shows in-frame clones only, minus some. The sample includes about 3,800 clones, about 39% of them seen just once. General study findings and limits: Differing intervals and regimens complicate linking therapy response to clone burden. At least one immunodominant TCR beta clonotype appeared in every T-cell large granular lymphocyte leukemia patient.

The chain recombines TRBV11-1 with TRBJ2-7, with 7 bases that match TRBD2. Sequenced: peripheral blood mononuclear cells. This clonotype was obtained from a man in his 60s with T-cell large granular lymphocyte leukemia. Some clones in this sample may be carry-over from other donors' samples. The CDR3 protein is CASTSGAIEQYF. The DNA for the CDR3 is TGTGCCAGCACCAGCGGGGCGATCGAGCAGTACTTC. Supplemented by reference TRBV11-1 and TRBJ2-7, the full variable domain reads EAEVAQSPRYKITEKSQAVAFWCDPISGHATLYWYRQILGQGPELLVQFQDESVVDDSQLPKDRFSAERLKGVDSTLKIQPAELGDSAMYLCASTSGAIEQYFGPGTRLTVT.